Listed below are T cell receptor beta chains from one sample, sequenced in a study of T cell repertoires in cytomegalovirus infection. Which antigens these TCRs recognize remains unknown. TCRdb reprocessed the reads with MiXCR, giving one entry per CDR3 protein. The table has hundreds of thousands of distinct CDR3 sequences, about 39% seen once. Sequenced here: cultured PBMCs, sampled from culture after CMV antigen stimulation. These receptor sequences come from a human donor in good health (CMV status not recorded). Some clones in this sample may be carry-over from other donors' samples. The CDR3 runs from the conserved cysteine through the conserved F or W. Fields, in order: D gene, V gene, clone size, J gene, CDR3 DNA, CDR3 protein. D genes are given only for firm matches. Clone size is shown for a subset of rows, as once, few, many or a class of expanded clone.

>TRBD2|TRBV10-2|NA|TRBJ2-3
TGCGCCAGCAGTGACGCTAGCGGGTATGGGAGTCGTACAGATACGCAGTATTTT
CASSDASGYGSRTDTQYF
>TRBD2|TRBV5-1|NA|TRBJ2-3
TGCGCCAGCAGCTTGGTTGCTAGCGGGGGGCCTGGAGATACGCAGTATTTT
CASSLVASGGPGDTQYF
>NA|TRBV7-2|few|TRBJ1-3
TGTGCCAGCAGCCCAGACGGCTCTCCGGGAAACACCATATATTTT
CASSPDGSPGNTIYF
>TRBD2|TRBV5-1|NA|TRBJ2-3
TGCGCCAGCACCAATGGGGAGGGCCACACAGATACGCAGTATTTT
CASTNGEGHTDTQYF
>NA|TRBV6-6|NA|TRBJ1-1
TGTGCCAGCAGTTCCAACAGCTGGGTAAGGGCTGAAGCTTTCTTT
CASSSNSWVRAEAFF
>TRBD2|TRBV6-5|few|TRBJ2-1
TGTGCCAGCAGTTACTCGATTAGCGGGAGAATCGATGAGCAGTTCTTC
CASSYSISGRIDEQFF
>TRBD2|TRBV5-1|NA|TRBJ2-5
TGCGCCAGCGGTGCGACTAGCGAGGAGACCCAGTACTTC
CASGATSEETQYF
>TRBD2|TRBV7-9|NA|TRBJ2-3
TGTGCCAGCAGCCGACCCAAATCGACTAGCGGGAGAAGAGATACGCAGTATTTT
CASSRPKSTSGRRDTQYF
>TRBD2|TRBV7-2|many|TRBJ2-5
TGTGCCAGCAGCCCCACACGGGGACTAGATGAGACCCAGTACTTC
CASSPTRGLDETQYF
>NA|TRBV7-9|NA|TRBJ2-7
TGTGCCAGCAGCCCCCAACTTGCAGGTAGCTTATATTCCTACGAGCAGTACTTC
CASSPQLAGSLYSYEQYF
>TRBD2|TRBV5-4|once|TRBJ2-2
TGTGCCAGCAGCCCCGGACTAGCGGGAGGGGGCACCGGGGAGCTGTTTTTT
CASSPGLAGGGTGELFF
>TRBD2|TRBV15|NA|TRBJ2-1
TGTGCCACCAGCAGAGACGGAAGTAGCGGGGTCTCCTACAATGAGCAGTTCTTC
CATSRDGSSGVSYNEQFF
>NA|TRBV7-8|few|TRBJ1-6
TGTGCCAGCAGCTTAGGGCTTGGACCCCGGCGGTCACCCCTCCACTTT
CASSLGLGPRRSPLHF
>NA|TRBV24-1|NA|TRBJ2-6
TGTGCCACCAGTGATCGAGCTGGGGCCAACGTCCTGACTTTC
CATSDRAGANVLTF
>TRBD2|TRBV27|NA|TRBJ2-5
TGTGCCAGCAGTTCCCCCACTAGCGGGGGGTCGGAGACCCAGTACTTC
CASSSPTSGGSETQYF
>NA|TRBV24-1|NA|TRBJ2-1
TGTGCCACCAGTGATCTACGGGGTACTGAGCAGTTCTTC
CATSDLRGTEQFF
>NA|TRBV20-1|few|TRBJ2-7
TGCAGTGCTAGTACCCCCCACCTATCCGAGCAGTACTTC
CSASTPHLSEQYF
>NA|TRBV6-6|NA|TRBJ2-1
TGTGCCAGCAGTGATCCCCCCGGACACGAGCAGTTCTTC
CASSDPPGHEQFF
>NA|TRBV27|few|TRBJ1-5
TGTGCCAGCAGTTTATCGTGGGGGCAGTTCCAGCCCCAGCATTTT
CASSLSWGQFQPQHF
>TRBD1|TRBV29-1|NA|TRBJ1-4
TGCAGCGTTGAGGGACAGACTAATGAAAAACTGTTTTTT
CSVEGQTNEKLFF
>NA|TRBV4-1|NA|TRBJ1-5
TGCGCCAGCAGTCGGGACCATGGCGACAATCAGCCCCAGCATTTT
CASSRDHGDNQPQHF
>NA|TRBV19|NA|TRBJ1-5
TGTGCCAGTAGTATTGTCGGGGCAGGGCAGCCCCAGCATTTT
CASSIVGAGQPQHF
>TRBD2|TRBV4-1|NA|TRBJ2-5
TGCGCCAGCAGCCCCCGCGGGGGGGCCGTGTTTGAGACCCAGTACTTC
CASSPRGGAVFETQYF
>NA|TRBV30|NA|TRBJ2-5
TGTGCCTGGAGTACCGGGCTGGAGACCCAGTACTTC
CAWSTGLETQYF
>NA|TRBV20-1|NA|TRBJ1-1
TGCAGTGCTAGAGATTTACAGGGAACGGGTGGCACTGAAGCTTTCTTT
CSARDLQGTGGTEAFF
>NA|TRBV6-6|NA|TRBJ2-7
TGTGCCTCGTCAGAGAGCGTCGAGCAGTACTTC
CASSESVEQYF
>NA|TRBV5-3|NA|TRBJ2-1
TGTGCCAGCAGCCCCGGACACATTGAGCAGTTCTTC
CASSPGHIEQFF
>NA|TRBV6-2/TRBV6-3|NA|TRBJ2-3
TGTGCCAGCCAACCGACAGCCTTTATGTCAGATACGCAGTATTTT
CASQPTAFMSDTQYF
>TRBD2|TRBV7-2|few|TRBJ2-3
TGTGCCAGCAGCTTATTGATTAGCGGGGGGCTCTATACGCAGTATTTT
CASSLLISGGLYTQYF
>TRBD2|TRBV20-1|NA|TRBJ2-7
TGCAGCCAGAAGGGACTAGCCAACTACGAGCAGTACTTC
CSQKGLANYEQYF
>NA|TRBV7-8|few|TRBJ1-5
TGTGCCAGCAGCTTAACCCCCGCAGGTCCTGGCCCGGGCAATCAGCCCCAGCATTTT
CASSLTPAGPGPGNQPQHF
>TRBD1|TRBV27|NA|TRBJ2-7
TGTGCCAGCAGTCGGATGGGACAGGGCTACGAGCAGTACTTC
CASSRMGQGYEQYF
>NA|TRBV11-2|NA|TRBJ2-3
TGTGCCAGCATATGTCCTCCCTGGGCGGATACGCAGTATTTT
CASICPPWADTQYF
>NA|TRBV6-5|few|TRBJ1-1
TGTGCCAGCAGAGGGACCGCCCGGGATGGAGCTTTCTTT
CASRGTARDGAFF
>TRBD2|TRBV7-9|NA|TRBJ2-1
TGTGCCAGCAGCCCCAGCCCCGGGACTAGCGGCCAACTTCACTCCTACAATGAGCAGTTCTTC
CASSPSPGTSGQLHSYNEQFF
>NA|TRBV12-3/TRBV12-4|NA|TRBJ2-7
TGTGCCAGCAGTTTCGGACCCAGCAGTCACGAGCAGTACTTC
CASSFGPSSHEQYF
>TRBD2|TRBV5-6|NA|TRBJ2-1
TGTGCCAGCAGCCTACTAGCGCTCTCCTACAATGAGCAGTTCTTC
CASSLLALSYNEQFF
>NA|TRBV7-2|many|TRBJ2-3
TGTGCCAGCAGCTTAGGCAGGGCAGATACGCAGTATTTT
CASSLGRADTQYF
>NA|TRBV2|NA|TRBJ1-4
TGTGCCAGCAGTGAACGGACAGCAACTAATGAAAAACTGTTTTTT
CASSERTATNEKLFF
>TRBD1|TRBV27|NA|TRBJ1-5
TGTGCCAGCAGTCTACAGGGGGCTCATCAGCCCCAGCATTTT
CASSLQGAHQPQHF
>NA|TRBV28|NA|TRBJ2-5
TGTGCCAGCAGTTTCGACGACTACCCCCAAGGGACCCAGTACTTC
CASSFDDYPQGTQYF
>NA|TRBV27|few|TRBJ2-7
TGTGCCAGCAGTTTAAACCACTACGAGCAGTACTTC
CASSLNHYEQYF
>TRBD2|TRBV7-2|few|TRBJ2-1
TGTGCCAGCAGCACTAGCGGGAGTATCTACAATGAGCAGTTCTTC
CASSTSGSIYNEQFF
>TRBD2|TRBV7-2|NA|TRBJ2-3
TGTGCCAGCAGCTCCCAGCGGGGGGCGTCAGATACGCAGTATTTT
CASSSQRGASDTQYF
>TRBD2|TRBV29-1|NA|TRBJ2-1
TGCAGCGTTGAAGCGGGTAGCGGGGGTGAGCAGTTCTTC
CSVEAGSGGEQFF
>TRBD1|TRBV6-2/TRBV6-3|NA|TRBJ2-1
TGTGCCAGCCGATCCGGGACAGGGGGAAATGAGCAGTTCTTC
CASRSGTGGNEQFF
>NA|TRBV10-3|NA|TRBJ1-3
TGTGCCATCAGAACGGAGGAGACACGGGGAAACACCATATATTTT
CAIRTEETRGNTIYF
>TRBD2|TRBV12-3/TRBV12-4|NA|TRBJ2-1
TGTGCCAGCAGTCAAAGGACTAGCGGTTCCTACAATGAGCAGTTCTTC
CASSQRTSGSYNEQFF
>TRBD2|TRBV14|few|TRBJ2-3
TGTGCCAGCAGCCCCACGTTCGGGAGCGGGAGGGCCCGCACAGATACGCAGTATTTT
CASSPTFGSGRARTDTQYF
>TRBD1|TRBV7-2|NA|TRBJ2-3
TGTGCCAGCAGCATCCCGACAGGGATCACAGATACGCAGTATTTT
CASSIPTGITDTQYF
>NA|TRBV7-8|many|TRBJ1-4
TGTGCCAGCAGCCCAGAGAACCCACGGGACCGTGCAACTAATGAAAAACTGTTTTTT
CASSPENPRDRATNEKLFF
>NA|TRBV29-1|NA|TRBJ1-1
TGCAGCGTTGACAGGGGCCTGAACACTGAAGCTTTCTTT
CSVDRGLNTEAFF
>NA|TRBV7-2|few|TRBJ1-5
TGTGCCAGCAGCTTAAGTTCAGAACTCGGGCCCCAGCATTTT
CASSLSSELGPQHF